This TCR beta chain emerged from a study of cytomegalovirus exposure and HLA in healthy donors. Losses at the gene ends were 2 bases for V and 5 bases for J; bases not matched to a gene: 4. Germline CDR1 and CDR2: MGHRA and YSYEKL. The CDR3 has 15 amino acids. The PCR used 60 Vbeta and 13 Jbeta primers. The data were produced by immunoSEQ multiplex PCR, yet TCRdb's version contains in-frame clones alone and is incomplete. The sample holds roughly 200,000 clones, approximately 79% seen once. The origin of this receptor is a girl under 18 in good health and CMV-seropositive. This chain links TRBV4-1 with TRBJ2-3, with 10 nucleotides matching TRBD2. Sample: PBMCs. The CDR3 region is CASSQRGLAVDTQYF. DNA for the CDR3: TGCGCCAGCAGCCAAAGAGGACTAGCGGTAGATACGCAGTATTTT.